This T cell receptor (beta chain) was captured in a study of chemoradiotherapy in HPV16-positive cancers. The repertoire was sequenced with immunoSEQ multiplex PCR; TCRdb's copy has only in-frame clones and lacks some. In the table there are fewer than 40,000 clones, around 77% of which are singletons. Germline V CDR1 and CDR2: SGHRS, YFSETQ. With V trimmed by 3 bases and J by 7 bases, 3 bases remained unmatched. CDR3 length: 13 amino acids. The clonotype was recovered from a human donor with HPV-associated anogenital cancer. The V and J genes are TRBV5-1 and TRBJ1-2; 10 positions match TRBD1. The specimen comprised blood, sampled from a patient who underwent chemoradiotherapy. Here the CDR3 DNA reads TGCGCCAGCAGCTGGGGACAGGGGAGTGGCTACACCTTC. Its protein product is CASSWGQGSGYTF.